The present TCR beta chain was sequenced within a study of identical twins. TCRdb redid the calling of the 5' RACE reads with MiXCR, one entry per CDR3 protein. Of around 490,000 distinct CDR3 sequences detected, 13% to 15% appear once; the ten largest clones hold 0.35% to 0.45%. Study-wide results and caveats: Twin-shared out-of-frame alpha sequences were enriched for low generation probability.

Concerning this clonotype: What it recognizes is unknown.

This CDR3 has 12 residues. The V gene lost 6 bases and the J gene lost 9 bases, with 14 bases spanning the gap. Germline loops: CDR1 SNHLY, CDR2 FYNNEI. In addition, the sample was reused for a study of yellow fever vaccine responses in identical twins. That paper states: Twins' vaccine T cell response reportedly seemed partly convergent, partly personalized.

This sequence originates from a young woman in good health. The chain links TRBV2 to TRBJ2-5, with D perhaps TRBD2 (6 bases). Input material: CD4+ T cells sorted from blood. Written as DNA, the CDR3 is TGTGCCAGCAGCGCGATGGGGGAGGCCCAGTACTTC. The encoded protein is CASSAMGEAQYF.